Following are 22 T cell receptor beta chains from one sample sequenced in a study of blood T cell repertoires in COVID-19. Produced via immunoSEQ multiplex PCR; TCRdb's table is partial and in-frame only. Found here are about 170,000 clones, roughly 85% of them singletons; the top ten hold around 20%. Specimen: PBMCs or T cells enriched from blood (not recorded which). These receptors all stem from an older woman in a cohort exposed to, infected with or recovered from COVID-19 (not recorded which).

This clone was observed once. This chain links TRBV6-1 with TRBJ1-5; D gene unclear. CDR1 and CDR2 (germline): MNHNS, SASEGT. The CDR3 sequence is 16 residues long. Trimming shortened V by 2 bases and J by 0 bases, and 11 bases separated the two germline ends. The CDR3 sequence: CASSERSDYSNQPQHF. The CDR3 DNA is TGTGCCAGCAGTGAACGGTCGGACTATAGCAATCAGCCCCAGCATTTT.

J is TRBJ2-2 and V is TRBV2; D gene uncertain. Trimming pared 6 bases from V and 4 bases from J, leaving 6 bases between. Germline CDR1 reads SNHLY; CDR2 reads FYNNEI. The CDR3 is 12 residues long. CDR3 DNA: TGTGCCAGCAGAGAGATCACCGGGGAGCTGTTTTTT. This gives the protein CASREITGELFF.

The chain couples TRBV30 to TRBJ1-1; TRBD1 agrees at 8 bases. Germline loops: CDR1 GTSNPN, CDR2 SVGIG (reference sequence). The V gene end was trimmed by 0 bases and the J gene end by 10 bases; junction bases not matched to a gene: 1. This CDR3 comprises 11 residues. CDR3 DNA: TGTGCCTGGAGTGTAGACAGGGGAGCTTTCTTT. It specifies CAWSVDRGAFF.

The J gene is TRBJ1-5, the V gene TRBV28, with 7 bases matching TRBD1. From germline, CDR1 is MDHEN and CDR2 SYDVKM. This CDR3 comprises 14 residues. Unmatched junction bases numbered 4, after V lost 6 bases and J lost 2 bases. The DNA for the CDR3 is TGTGCCAGCAGCGGGACAGACCGCAATCAGCCCCAGCATTTT. Amino acid sequence: CASSGTDRNQPQHF.

The CDR3 DNA sequence: TGCGCCAGCAGCTCCCCCTCTCCCTACAATGAGCAGTTCTTC. Encoded protein: CASSSPSPYNEQFF. The V and J genes are TRBV5-1 and TRBJ2-1; D remains unclear. Looked up from germline, CDR1 is SGHRS and CDR2 is YFSETQ. The CDR3 runs 14 residues. Deletions cut 3 bases from V and 2 bases from J, with 9 bases between.

The CDR3 DNA is TGTGCCAGCAGTTCACTAGCGGGAAGTAATGAGCAGTTCTTC. Its protein product is CASSSLAGSNEQFF. V usage is TRBV6-1 and J usage is TRBJ2-1, with 10 bases identical to TRBD2. The CDR3 is made up of 14 amino acids. CDR1 MNHNS and CDR2 SASEGT come from the germline V gene. Germline trimming cut 5 bases from V and 7 bases from J; bases unmatched to any gene: 5.

The CDR3 DNA reads as TGTGCCATCAGTGAGTCTCAGGGATCCACCGGGGAGCTGTTTTTT. Translating it yields CAISESQGSTGELFF. The J gene is TRBJ2-2, the V gene TRBV10-3; possibly TRBD1 for D (5 bases). The germline gives CDR1 ENHRY, CDR2 SYGVKD. CDR3 length equals 15 residues. The V end was cut by 0 bases, the J end by 4 bases, with 9 bases between.

In this sample, this clone turned up a few times. This chain links TRBV27 with TRBJ1-6; the D is unclear. The CDR3 is 14 residues long. The V end lost 8 bases, the J end lost 7 bases, and 15 bases lay between the germline ends. CDR1 is MNHEY, CDR2 SMNVEV, per germline (reference sequence). The CDR3: CASGSVGRNSPLHF. CDR3 bases: TGTGCCAGCGGGTCGGTTGGGAGAAATTCACCCCTCCACTTT.

The chain combines TRBV6-5 with TRBJ2-1; a possible D gene is TRBD1 (6 bases). This CDR3 spans 14 amino acids. The germline gives CDR1 MNHEY, CDR2 SVGAGI. Between the trimmed V and J ends, which lost 8 bases and 7 bases, there was a span of 18 bases. This chain's CDR3 is CASVRGSGRNEQFF. Written as DNA, the CDR3 is TGTGCCAGCGTGAGGGGGTCCGGAAGGAATGAGCAGTTCTTC.

This chain links TRBV28 with TRBJ1-5, with 9 bases that match TRBD1. V shed 6 bases, J shed 4 bases, and the junction held 7 bases outside the gene matches. There are 15 residues in the CDR3. Germline loops: CDR1 MDHEN, CDR2 SYDVKM. CDR3 DNA sequence: TGTGCCAGCAGACCGTGGGACAGGGAAAATCAGCCCCAGCATTTT. Protein sequence: CASRPWDRENQPQHF.

This clone was picked up one time. The rearrangement links TRBV5-1 to TRBJ2-1, with a tentative D call TRBD2 (6 bases). The CDR3 is 15 amino acids. Trimming removed 0 bases at V and 5 bases at J, with 12 bases between. CDR1 is SGHRS, CDR2 YFSETQ, per germline. The CDR3 reads CASSLVSGVHNEQFF. The DNA for the CDR3 is TGCGCCAGCAGCTTGGTTTCGGGAGTCCACAATGAGCAGTTCTTC. The full variable domain, its missing parts supplied by reference TRBV5-1 and TRBJ2-1, is KAGVTQTPRYLIKTRGQQVTLSCSPISGHRSVSWYQQTPGQGLQFLFEYFSETQRNKGNFPGRFSGRQFSNSRSEMNVSTLELGDSALYLCASSLVSGVHNEQFFGPGTRLTVL.

Only one count was recorded for this clone. The chain is built from TRBV15 and TRBJ2-3, with D hard to call. The CDR3 is made up of 14 amino acids. In germline, CDR1 is LNHNV, CDR2 YYDKDF (reference sequence). The V end was cut by 0 bases, the J end by 2 bases, with 6 bases between. This CDR3 is CATSRDADTDTQYF. The DNA of the CDR3 is TGTGCCACCAGCAGAGATGCAGACACAGATACGCAGTATTTT.

This rearrangement joins TRBV5-1 to TRBJ2-3; TRBD2 matches 7 bases. This CDR3 comprises 15 residues. V shed 3 bases, J shed 3 bases, and the junction held 7 bases outside the gene matches. The germline gives CDR1 SGHRS, CDR2 YFSETQ. DNA for the CDR3: TGCGCCAGCAGCTCCTGGGTGGGAGGGACAGATACGCAGTATTTT. This translates into CASSSWVGGTDTQYF.

This rearrangement joins TRBV28 to TRBJ2-3; D is unresolved. V lost 5 bases and J lost 6, with 9 bases in between. Germline assignment: CDR1 MDHEN and CDR2 SYDVKM. The CDR3 totals 12 residues. This chain's CDR3 is CASSIGRDTQYF. As DNA, the CDR3 is TGTGCCAGCAGTATTGGCAGGGATACGCAGTATTTT.

This chain joins TRBV18 and TRBJ1-5; 7 bases map to TRBD1. The germline V gene encodes CDR1 KGHSH and CDR2 LQKENI. CDR3 length: 16 residues. V trimming: 3 bases; J trimming: 6 bases; junction bases outside the gene matches: 11. Written as DNA, the CDR3 is TGTGCCAGCTCACCCACGTACGACAGGGTGGGTCAGCCCCAGCATTTT. This encodes CASSPTYDRVGQPQHF. The whole variable domain, filled in from reference TRBV18 and TRBJ1-5, reads NAGVMQNPRHLVRRRGQEARLRCSPMKGHSHVYWYRQLPEEGLKFMVYLQKENIIDESGMPKERFSAEFPKEGPSILRIQQVVRGDSAAYFCASSPTYDRVGQPQHFGDGTRLSIL.

This rearrangement joins TRBV5-5 to TRBJ2-3; 9 bases line up with TRBD2. From germline, CDR1 is SGHKS and CDR2 YYEKEE (reference sequence). There are 19 residues in the CDR3. The trim removed 4 bases at V and 5 bases at J, leaving 20 bases unmatched. This CDR3 is CASSGRDIRAGGLKDTQYF. The CDR3 nucleotides read TGTGCCAGCAGCGGACGGGACATAAGAGCGGGAGGACTGAAAGATACGCAGTATTTT.

This clone turned up a few times. The chain carries TRBV28 and TRBJ2-1; TRBD1 is a possible D gene (6 bases). V lost 8 bases and J 0 bases, leaving 11 bases between the germline ends. This CDR3 region has 14 residues. Germline-derived CDR1 and CDR2 are MDHEN and SYDVKM. The chain's CDR3 is CASGQWTSYNEQFF. The CDR3 DNA follows: TGTGCCAGCGGACAGTGGACCTCCTACAATGAGCAGTTCTTC.

The CDR3 sequence is CASSRIGTASDNQPQHF. Here the CDR3 DNA reads TGTGCCAGTAGTCGGATAGGGACAGCTTCTGACAATCAGCCCCAGCATTTT. The rearrangement links TRBV19 to TRBJ1-5; 7 bases match TRBD1. Unmatched junction bases numbered 13, after V lost 5 bases and J lost 3 bases. This CDR3 region has 17 residues. Germline V gene data show CDR1 as LNHDA and CDR2 as SQIVND (reference sequence). The full variable domain, completed using reference TRBV19 and TRBJ1-5, is DGGITQSPKYLFRKEGQNVTLSCEQNLNHDAMYWYRQDPGQGLRLIYYSQIVNDFQKGDIAEGYSVSREKKESFPLTVTSAQKNPTAFYLCASSRIGTASDNQPQHFGDGTRLSIL.

The V call is TRBV25-1, the J call TRBJ2-5; 7 bases are a match to TRBD2. The CDR3 runs 16 residues. Germline values: CDR1 MGHDK, CDR2 SYGVNS. Losses at the gene ends were 2 bases for V and 2 bases for J; bases not matched to a gene: 8. CDR3 in DNA: TGTGCCAGCAGTGAACGAACGGGGGGTGGGCAAGAGACCCAGTACTTC. Encoded protein: CASSERTGGGQETQYF.

This clone is classed as medium-sized (0.01 to 0.1%). This chain's CDR3 is CASSSGLAATIPWDEQFF. CDR3 in DNA: TGTGCCAGCAGCTCGGGACTAGCGGCCACCATCCCCTGGGATGAGCAGTTCTTC. The chain combines TRBV5-4 with TRBJ2-1; 11 bases agree with TRBD2. The germline gives CDR1 SGHNT, CDR2 YYREEE (reference sequence). Trimming took 3 bases from V and 8 from J; bases not matched to a gene: 16. The CDR3 is 18 amino acids.

This clone was recorded once. The gene calls are TRBV18 and TRBJ2-7; D remains ambiguous. Germline V lookup: CDR1 KGHSH, CDR2 LQKENI. CDR3 length equals 13 residues. V dropped 4 bases and J dropped 0 bases, with 7 bases sitting between them. The CDR3 protein is CASSLELSYEQYF. CDR3 sequence (DNA): TGTGCCAGCTCACTTGAACTCTCCTACGAGCAGTACTTC.

The V call is TRBV24-1, the J call TRBJ2-2, with a weak D call TRBD1 (5 bases). CDR1 and CDR2 (germline): KGHDR, SFDVKD. The V end was cut by 5 bases, the J end by 2 bases, with 11 bases between. This CDR3 is 15 amino acids long. CDR3 sequence: CATSGKGANTGELFF. DNA for the CDR3: TGTGCCACCAGTGGTAAAGGGGCCAACACCGGGGAGCTGTTTTTT.